Shown below are 3 T cell receptor beta chains from a single sample sequenced in a study of blood T cell repertoires in COVID-19. Libraries were prepared by immunoSEQ multiplex PCR; TCRdb keeps only in-frame clonotypes and omits some of them. Here the sample spans some 150,000 clones, approximately 84% being singletons. Source material: peripheral blood. The receptors derive from a human donor in a cohort sampled during active COVID-19.

The DNA for the CDR3 is TGTGCCAGCAGCCAAGATGGGGAGCAGCCCCAGCATTTT. It yields the protein CASSQDGEQPQHF. The chain uses TRBV3-1 (or the pseudogene TRBV3-2) and TRBJ1-5; no definite D call. Trimming left V 0 bases short and J 7 bases short, with 7 bases between. This CDR3 comprises 13 residues. Germline V gives CDR1 LGHDT, CDR2 YNNKEL (reference sequence).

This chain links TRBV10-3 with TRBJ2-3; weak D call: TRBD1 (7 bases). Trimming pared 7 bases from V and 4 bases from J, leaving 12 bases between. There are 13 residues in the CDR3. The germline CDR1 and CDR2 sequences are ENHRY and SYGVKD. CDR3 region: CAITGDSSDTQYF. The CDR3 DNA sequence: TGTGCCATCACGGGGGACAGTTCAGATACGCAGTATTTT.

The table lists this clone with a few counts. This chain connects TRBV5-4 to TRBJ1-2; D is perhaps TRBD1 (6 bases). CDR3 length equals 13 residues. CDR1 SGHNT and CDR2 YYREEE come from the germline V gene (reference sequence). V lost 3 bases, J lost 4 bases, and 10 bases lay in between. CDR3: CASSYDRFYGYTF. CDR3 in DNA: TGTGCCAGCAGCTATGACAGGTTCTATGGCTACACCTTC.